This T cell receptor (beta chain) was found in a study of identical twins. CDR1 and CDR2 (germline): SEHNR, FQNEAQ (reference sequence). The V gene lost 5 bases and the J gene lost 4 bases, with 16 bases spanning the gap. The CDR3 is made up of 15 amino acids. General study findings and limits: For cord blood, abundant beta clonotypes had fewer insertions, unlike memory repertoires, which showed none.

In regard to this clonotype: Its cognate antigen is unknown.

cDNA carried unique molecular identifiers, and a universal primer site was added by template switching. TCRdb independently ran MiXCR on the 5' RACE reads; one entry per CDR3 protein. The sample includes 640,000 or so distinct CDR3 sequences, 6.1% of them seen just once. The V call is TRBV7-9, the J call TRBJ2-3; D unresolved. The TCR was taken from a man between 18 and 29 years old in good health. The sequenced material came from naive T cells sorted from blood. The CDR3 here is CASSERPTGADTQYF. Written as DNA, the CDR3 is TGTGCCAGCAGCGAACGGCCCACCGGTGCAGATACGCAGTATTTT.